What follows are 7 T cell receptor beta chains derived from one specimen sequenced in a study of beta chain features in type 1 diabetes. Study observations and caveats: Across all four CD4+ subsets, people with type 1 diabetes showed modestly shorter TCRB CDR3s.

Investigators reverse transcribed all isolated RNA, so they sequenced expressed TCRB transcripts. Sequencing used immunoSEQ multiplex PCR; TCRdb keeps in-frame clones, though not all of them. The sample shows about 640,000 clones, about an eighth of them seen only once. For these receptors, no antigen is known. Sequencing was done on a sample of naive CD4+ T cells from blood. Receptor source: a man aged 25-45 years with type 1 diabetes.

The chain joins TRBV5-8 to TRBJ1-1, with TRBD1 as a possible D gene (5 bases). Germline CDR1 reads SGHTS; CDR2 reads YDEGEE. Trimming cost V 4 bases and J 5 bases, with 18 bases left between them. CDR3 length: 15 amino acids. The CDR3 region is CASSMPTVGGTEAFF. CDR3 DNA sequence: TGTGCCAGCAGCATGCCCACAGTGGGGGGTACTGAAGCTTTCTTT.

The chain combines TRBV21-1 with TRBJ1-6; no DNA check was done on the table's D call, TRBD1. TRBV21-1 is flagged as a pseudogene. CDR3 length: 15 amino acids. CDR3 nucleotide sequence: TGTGCCAGCAGCAAGCAAGCAGGGTGCAATTCACCCCTCCACTTT. Translation: CASSKQAGCNSPLHF.

Only a few counts were recorded for this clone. This sequence joins TRBV2 and TRBJ2-2; D might be TRBD1 (6 bases). Trimming took 7 bases from V and 3 from J, leaving 12 bases between them. CDR1 SNHLY and CDR2 FYNNEI come from the germline V gene. This CDR3 has 14 residues. The CDR3 DNA is TGTGCCAGCAAGGGGGTTGTCGACACCGGGGAGCTGTTTTTT. It yields the protein CASKGVVDTGELFF.

There are a few counts of this clone. The rearrangement links TRBV29-1 to TRBJ2-3, with 8 bases matching TRBD1. Germline V gene data show CDR1 as SQVTM and CDR2 as ANQGSEA. Trimming at V came to 3 bases and at J to 2 bases, leaving 7 bases not matched to a gene. The CDR3 loop spans 15 amino acids. CDR3 loop: CSVEVTGVATDTQYF. The DNA of the CDR3 is TGCAGCGTTGAGGTGACAGGGGTAGCCACAGATACGCAGTATTTT.

This clone was observed a few times. This chain connects TRBV7-4 to TRBJ2-5; D not certain. V lost 5 bases to trimming and J lost 3 bases, with 13 bases between them. Germline V gene sequence: CDR1 SGHVT, CDR2 SQSDAQ. The length of the CDR3 is 14 residues. As DNA, the CDR3 is TGTGCCAGCAGCCCCATCGCAGTTAAAGAGACCCAGTACTTC. Translating it yields CASSPIAVKETQYF.

The gene calls are TRBV5-4 and TRBJ2-3; D perhaps matches TRBD1 (5 bases). This CDR3 is 16 amino acids long. Germline CDR1 is SGHNT and CDR2 is YYREEE (reference sequence). V lost 4 bases and J lost 0, with 15 bases in between. The CDR3 region is CASSPPRQGSTDTQYF. For the CDR3, the DNA is TGTGCCAGCAGCCCTCCGCGGCAGGGTAGCACAGATACGCAGTATTTT.

The chain couples TRBV6-6 to TRBJ2-1; TRBD1 matches 7 bases. This CDR3 contains 14 residues. Germline CDR1 reads MNHNY; CDR2 reads SVGAGI (reference sequence). Trimming removed 2 bases from V and 5 bases from J; junction bases left unmatched: 3. CDR3 coding DNA: TGTGCCAGCAGTTACACCGACAGGGACAATGAGCAGTTCTTC. It encodes CASSYTDRDNEQFF.